These 32 T cell receptor beta chains were all obtained from the same sample, sequenced in a study of blood T cell repertoires in COVID-19 (dated by TCRdb to 2018 to 2021). Libraries were prepared through the immunoSEQ multiplex PCR assay. Not all clones reach the TCRdb copy of this immuneACCESS table, which keeps in-frame sequences only. Checked studies attribute under half of the gap to unresolved V genes and leave the rest unexplained. The sample data list a few hundred thousand clones, and roughly nine tenths of these were observed just once. The ten largest account for 1% of the sample. Sequencing was performed on PBMCs or T cells enriched from blood (not recorded which). These receptor sequences come from a man aged 18 to 30 who had recovered from COVID-19.

The chain carries TRBV4-3 and TRBJ2-5, with TRBD2 matching over 8 bases. Germline CDR1 reads LGHNA; CDR2 reads YSLEER. Losses at the gene ends were 2 bases for V and 3 bases for J; bases not matched to a gene: 14. The CDR3 is 18 amino acids. Here the CDR3 DNA reads TGCGCCAGCAGCCAATTGATTCTGGGTAGCGGGATCAAAGAGACCCAGTACTTC. It codes for CASSQLILGSGIKETQYF.

V and J are TRBV9 and TRBJ2-5; 8 nucleotides agree with TRBD2. This CDR3 spans 14 amino acids. CDR1 is SGDLS, CDR2 YYNGEE, per germline. V shed 5 bases, J shed 5 bases, and the junction held 8 bases outside the gene matches. CDR3 amino acids: CASRVGLAWETQYF. CDR3 sequence (DNA): TGTGCCAGCAGGGTTGGACTAGCTTGGGAGACCCAGTACTTC.

This clone was seen once. This chain uses TRBV19 with TRBJ1-5; D unresolved. This CDR3 has 16 amino acids. In germline, CDR1 is LNHDA, CDR2 SQIVND (reference sequence). Trimming left V 4 bases short and J 8 bases short, with 21 bases between. This chain's CDR3 is CASSTLHGSLSEPQHF. CDR3 in DNA: TGTGCCAGTAGTACCCTCCACGGTTCCCTAAGTGAGCCCCAGCATTTT.

The genes are TRBV5-8 and TRBJ1-1; 9 bases align to TRBD1. CDR3 length: 15 residues. V gave up 6 bases and J gave up 4 bases; unmatched junction bases: 10. Looked up from germline, CDR1 is SGHTS and CDR2 is YDEGEE. The CDR3 loop reads CASTHRGLSTTEAFF. The CDR3 DNA reads TGTGCCAGCACCCACAGGGGGCTTTCGACCACTGAAGCTTTCTTT.

The chain is built from TRBV12-3 or TRBV12-4 and TRBJ1-4, with 7 bases matching TRBD1. The CDR3 totals 13 residues. With V trimmed by 6 bases and J by 7 bases, 5 bases remained unmatched. The CDR3 loop is CASRKTGSEKLFF. The CDR3 DNA is TGTGCCAGCAGAAAGACAGGGTCTGAAAAACTGTTTTTT.

The chain links TRBV20-1 to TRBJ2-7; D might be TRBD2 (6 bases). The V gene's germline CDR1 is DFQATT and CDR2 SNEGSKA (reference sequence). Trimming removed 3 bases at V and 5 bases at J, with 17 bases between. CDR3 size: 14 residues. CDR3 bases: TGCAGTGCTAGTCCCTATGCGGGGCCAGACGAGCAGTACTTC. Its translation: CSASPYAGPDEQYF.

This clone was detected once. This sequence joins TRBV4-3 and TRBJ2-1; tentatively, D is TRBD2 (6 bases). V lost 3 bases and J lost 7, with 13 bases in between. CDR3 length: 14 residues. Per the germline V gene, CDR1 is LGHNA and CDR2 is YSLEER. The CDR3 DNA sequence: TGCGCCAGCAGCCAGGACTATTTCATGAATGAGCAGTTCTTC. Its translation: CASSQDYFMNEQFF.

The chain has TRBV2 and TRBJ1-4; 7 nucleotides match TRBD1. CDR3 size: 16 residues. The trim removed 7 bases at V and 0 bases at J, leaving 8 bases unmatched. From germline, CDR1 is SNHLY and CDR2 FYNNEI. The CDR3: CASTGQPLATNEKLFF. The CDR3 DNA is TGTGCCAGCACGGGACAGCCCCTTGCAACTAATGAAAAACTGTTTTTT.

The chain joins TRBV12-3 or TRBV12-4 to TRBJ2-7; TRBD1 matches at 7 bases. V lost 7 bases and J lost 4; bases outside the gene matches: 7. The CDR3 spans 13 residues. The CDR3 here is CASTRDSVYEQYF. The DNA of the CDR3 is TGTGCCAGCACTAGGGACAGCGTATACGAGCAGTACTTC.

The chain combines TRBV19 with TRBJ1-2; the D is unclear. Trimming pared 5 bases from V and 1 base from J, leaving 8 bases between. CDR1 is LNHDA, CDR2 SQIVND, per germline (reference sequence). The CDR3 runs 13 residues. The CDR3 region is CASSVVLNYGYTF. The CDR3 DNA is TGTGCCAGTAGTGTAGTCCTTAACTATGGCTACACCTTC.

The chain couples TRBV7-9 to TRBJ2-7, with TRBD1 matching 7 bases. The CDR3 spans 14 residues. Looked up from germline, CDR1 is SEHNR and CDR2 is FQNEAQ (reference sequence). Germline trimming cut 0 bases from V and 7 bases from J; bases unmatched to any gene: 6. This CDR3 is CASSLARTGKEQYF. The CDR3 bases are TGTGCCAGCAGCTTAGCCCGGACAGGCAAAGAGCAGTACTTC.

The chain combines TRBV28 with TRBJ2-7, with D unclear. The V end was cut by 2 bases, the J end by 2 bases, with 7 bases between. Germline CDR1 is MDHEN and CDR2 is SYDVKM. CDR3 length equals 13 residues. The CDR3 sequence is CASSLVVPYEQYF. CDR3 coding DNA: TGTGCCAGCAGTTTAGTAGTACCCTACGAGCAGTACTTC.

The chain employs TRBV6-2 or TRBV6-3 and TRBJ2-7, with D unclear. CDR1 and CDR2 from the germline V gene are MNHEY and SVGEGT. The V end was cut by 5 bases, the J end by 2 bases, with 10 bases between. This CDR3 region has 13 residues. CDR3 bases: TGTGCCAGCAGTCCCCCAGGCGCCTACGAGCAGTACTTC. Translation gives CASSPPGAYEQYF.

The chain recombines TRBV3-1 (or the pseudogene TRBV3-2) with TRBJ1-6, with 7 bases fitting TRBD1. This CDR3 region has 15 residues. The germline gives CDR1 LGHDT, CDR2 YNNKEL (reference sequence). V was clipped by 1 base and J by 9 bases; unmatched bases: 6. CDR3 in amino acids: CASSQGSGGGSPLHF. CDR3 sequence (DNA): TGTGCCAGCAGCCAAGGGTCAGGGGGAGGTTCACCCCTCCACTTT.

The chain combines TRBV11-1 with TRBJ2-1, with D maybe TRBD2 (6 bases). The germline V gene has CDR1 SGHAT and CDR2 FQDESV (reference sequence). The CDR3 consists of 15 residues. V lost 8 bases to trimming and J lost 4 bases, with 18 bases between them. CDR3 in DNA: TGTGCCAGCGGACGACCCGGGACTCGGTACAATGAGCAGTTCTTC. Translated, it gives CASGRPGTRYNEQFF. Using reference TRBV11-1 and TRBJ2-1 for the parts outside the CDR3, the full variable domain is EAEVAQSPRYKITEKSQAVAFWCDPISGHATLYWYRQILGQGPELLVQFQDESVVDDSQLPKDRFSAERLKGVDSTLKIQPAELGDSAMYLCASGRPGTRYNEQFFGPGTRLTVL.

In this sample, this clone turned up a few times. The V gene is TRBV5-1, the J gene TRBJ2-1; D perhaps matches TRBD2 (5 bases). Germline loops: CDR1 SGHRS, CDR2 YFSETQ. V was pared by 6 bases and J by 3 bases, with 13 bases between. CDR3 length equals 14 residues. This CDR3 reads CASTSAGGYNEQFF. The CDR3 coding sequence is TGCGCCAGCACCTCTGCGGGCGGCTACAATGAGCAGTTCTTC.

CDR3 bases: TGTGCCAGCAGCCAAACAGGGGGGGAGGACACTGAAGCTTTCTTT. This gives the protein CASSQTGGEDTEAFF. The rearrangement joins TRBV3-1 (or the pseudogene TRBV3-2) to TRBJ1-1; TRBD1 agrees at 8 bases. Germline values: CDR1 LGHDT, CDR2 YNNKEL (reference sequence). V was pared by 2 bases and J by 3 bases, with 5 bases of the junction left unmatched. This CDR3 is built from 15 residues.

This chain connects TRBV5-1 to TRBJ1-1; D may be TRBD1 (6 bases). CDR1 is SGHRS, CDR2 YFSETQ, per germline. This CDR3 contains 15 residues. Between the trimmed V and J ends, which lost 3 bases and 1 base, there was a span of 13 bases. CDR3 residues: CASSSPQGRNTEAFF. The CDR3 DNA reads TGCGCCAGCAGCTCCCCGCAGGGGAGGAACACTGAAGCTTTCTTT.

The chain carries TRBV3-1 (or the pseudogene TRBV3-2) and TRBJ2-3, with 11 bases fitting TRBD2. The CDR3 loop spans 18 amino acids. V lost 0 bases and J lost 4; bases outside the gene matches: 9. The V gene's germline CDR1 is LGHDT and CDR2 YNNKEL (reference sequence). The CDR3 loop is CASSQEVPLAGVADTQYF. The CDR3 region has the DNA TGTGCCAGCAGCCAAGAGGTCCCACTAGCGGGGGTCGCAGATACGCAGTATTTT.

In this sample, this clone turned up once. The chain employs TRBV28 and TRBJ2-1; D uncertain. The V end was cut by 7 bases, the J end by 5 bases, with 9 bases between. The CDR3 sequence is 12 residues long. CDR1 is MDHEN and CDR2 is SYDVKM in the germline V gene. The DNA for the CDR3 is TGTGCCAGCAACCGGGTCAACAATGAGCAGTTCTTC. Protein: CASNRVNNEQFF. Variable domain in full (rest from reference TRBV28 and TRBJ2-1): DVKVTQSSRYLVKRTGEKVFLECVQDMDHENMFWYRQDPGLGLRLIYFSYDVKMKEKGDIPEGYSVSREKKERFSLILESASTNQTSMYLCASNRVNNEQFFGPGTRLTVL.

This clone was seen a few times. The chain joins TRBV7-9 to TRBJ2-7; D is ambiguous. V was clipped by 2 bases and J by 6 bases, with 11 bases between them. CDR3 size: 13 residues. Germline CDR1 reads SEHNR; CDR2 reads FQNEAQ (reference sequence). The CDR3 is CASSLPTHSEQYF. CDR3 coding DNA: TGTGCCAGCAGCTTACCCACTCACTCCGAGCAGTACTTC.

The gene calls are TRBV28 and TRBJ2-7, with a tentative D call TRBD2 (6 bases). Per the germline V gene, CDR1 is MDHEN and CDR2 is SYDVKM. The CDR3 extends over 17 amino acids. Trimming cost V 2 bases and J 3 bases, with 20 bases left between them. CDR3 region: CASSLRGLRDLGYEQYF. CDR3 DNA: TGTGCCAGCAGTTTAAGGGGATTGAGGGACTTGGGCTACGAGCAGTACTTC.

The chain combines TRBV5-4 with TRBJ1-1, with unresolved D. The CDR3 runs 15 residues. V lost 4 bases to trimming and J lost 0 bases, with 13 bases between them. Germline V gives CDR1 SGHNT, CDR2 YYREEE (reference sequence). The CDR3 DNA reads as TGTGCCAGCAGCCCAACCGACATGCTGAACACTGAAGCTTTCTTT. Translating gives CASSPTDMLNTEAFF.

The rearrangement uses TRBV5-1 and TRBJ2-3, with 14 bases aligning to TRBD2. V lost 7 bases to trimming and J lost 3 bases; unmatched junction nucleotides: 16. The CDR3 covers 19 residues. The germline V gene encodes CDR1 SGHRS and CDR2 YFSETQ. The CDR3 DNA follows: TGCGCCAGCCGCTCGACTAGCGGGAGGGCCATGGATTCAACAGATACGCAGTATTTT. Amino acid sequence: CASRSTSGRAMDSTDTQYF.

The V gene is TRBV11-2, the J gene TRBJ2-1; 7 bases are a match to TRBD2. Per germline, CDR1 SGHAT and CDR2 FQNNGV. CDR3 length: 16 residues. The V gene end was trimmed by 3 bases and the J gene end by 0 bases; junction bases not matched to a gene: 5. CDR3 DNA sequence: TGTGCCAGCAGCTTGCCCGGGGGGAGCTCCTACAATGAGCAGTTCTTC. Translation gives CASSLPGGSSYNEQFF.

This rearrangement joins TRBV13 to TRBJ2-1; TRBD2 aligns across 7 bases. The V segment lost 3 bases and the J segment 4 bases; nucleotides outside the gene matches: 6. CDR3 length equals 15 residues. Looked up from germline, CDR1 is PRHDT and CDR2 is FYEKMQ (reference sequence). The CDR3 here is CASSFGTTRYNEQFF. CDR3 sequence (DNA): TGTGCCAGCAGCTTCGGGACTACCAGATACAATGAGCAGTTCTTC. Full variable domain (rest looked up from reference TRBV13 and TRBJ2-1): AAGVIQSPRHLIKEKRETATLKCYPIPRHDTVYWYQQGPGQDPQFLISFYEKMQSDKGSIPDRFSAQQFSDYHSELNMSSLELGDSALYFCASSFGTTRYNEQFFGPGTRLTVL.

The rearrangement links TRBV27 to TRBJ1-2, with 12 bases that match TRBD1. CDR3 length: 15 residues. Trimming at V came to 3 bases and at J to 7 bases, leaving 6 bases not matched to a gene. Germline V gene lookup returns CDR1 MNHEY and CDR2 SMNVEV (reference sequence). The CDR3 DNA reads TGTGCCAGCAGTTTTTTGGGACAGGGGGCTGCTGGCTACACCTTC. Residues: CASSFLGQGAAGYTF.

V is TRBV4-3 and J is TRBJ2-1, with 9 bases matching TRBD1. V was pared by 1 base and J by 8 bases, with 9 bases of the junction left unmatched. The germline V gene encodes CDR1 LGHNA and CDR2 YSLEER. This CDR3 is 16 amino acids long. The CDR3: CASSQGGGRQGDEQFF. For the CDR3, the DNA is TGCGCCAGCAGCCAAGGAGGAGGGCGACAGGGGGATGAGCAGTTCTTC.

This clone was recorded only once. The J gene is TRBJ1-1, the V gene TRBV28, with TRBD1 matching over 11 bases. This CDR3 spans 15 amino acids. V was pared by 8 bases and J by 5 bases, with 10 bases of the junction left unmatched. CDR1 is MDHEN, CDR2 SYDVKM, per germline. The CDR3 DNA reads as TGTGCCAGCCGGACAGGGGGCGAATTGTGGACTGAAGCTTTCTTT. Its protein is CASRTGGELWTEAFF.

The genes are TRBV18 and TRBJ2-1; D may be TRBD2 (6 bases). Germline values: CDR1 KGHSH, CDR2 LQKENI. V dropped 5 bases and J dropped 3 bases, with 14 bases sitting between them. CDR3 length: 15 residues. The CDR3 here is CASSMLAGRYNEQFF. The CDR3, as DNA: TGTGCCAGCTCAATGCTGGCGGGACGCTACAATGAGCAGTTCTTC.

The genes are TRBV5-5 and TRBJ2-6; a weak D match, TRBD1 (6 bases). CDR3 length equals 17 residues. Trimming took 5 bases from V and 0 from J, leaving 15 bases between them. Looked up from germline, CDR1 is SGHKS and CDR2 is YYEKEE (reference sequence). The CDR3 coding sequence is TGTGCCAGCAGACGAACAGGGATAGACTCTGGGGCCAACGTCCTGACTTTC. As protein: CASRRTGIDSGANVLTF.

This clone was recorded once. The rearrangement uses TRBV12-3 or TRBV12-4 and TRBJ2-3, with 8 bases lining up with TRBD1. This CDR3 has 13 residues. The V segment lost 6 bases and the J segment 1 base; nucleotides outside the gene matches: 0. The CDR3 DNA reads TGTGCCAGCAGGACAGGGGGCACAGATACGCAGTATTTT. It encodes CASRTGGTDTQYF.